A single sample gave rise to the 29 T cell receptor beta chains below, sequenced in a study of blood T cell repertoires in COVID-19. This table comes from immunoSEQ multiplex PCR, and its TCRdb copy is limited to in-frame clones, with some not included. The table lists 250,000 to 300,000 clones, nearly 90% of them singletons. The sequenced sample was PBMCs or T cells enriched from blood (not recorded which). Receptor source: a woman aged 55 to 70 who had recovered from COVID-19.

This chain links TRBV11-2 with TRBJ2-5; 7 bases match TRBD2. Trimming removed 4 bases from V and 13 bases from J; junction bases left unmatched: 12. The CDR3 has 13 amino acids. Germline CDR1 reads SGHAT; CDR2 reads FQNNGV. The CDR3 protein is CASSSSGGGSPYF. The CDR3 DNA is TGTGCCAGCAGCTCTAGCGGTGGGGGATCACCGTACTTC.

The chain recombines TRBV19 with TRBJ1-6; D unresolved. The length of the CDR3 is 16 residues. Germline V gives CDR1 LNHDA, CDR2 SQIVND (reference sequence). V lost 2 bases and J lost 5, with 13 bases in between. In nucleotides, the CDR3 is TGTGCCAGTAGTATAACCGGCGGAATCCATAATTCACCCCTCCACTTT. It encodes CASSITGGIHNSPLHF.

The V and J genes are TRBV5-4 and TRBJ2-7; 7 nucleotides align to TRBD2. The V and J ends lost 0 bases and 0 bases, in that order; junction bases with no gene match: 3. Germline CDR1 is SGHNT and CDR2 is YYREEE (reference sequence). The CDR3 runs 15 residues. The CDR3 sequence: CASSLGGGFSYEQYF. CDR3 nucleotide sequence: TGTGCCAGCAGCTTGGGGGGAGGGTTCTCCTACGAGCAGTACTTC. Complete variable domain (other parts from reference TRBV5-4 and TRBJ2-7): ETGVTQSPTHLIKTRGQQVTLRCSSQSGHNTVSWYQQALGQGPQFIFQYYREEENGRGNFPPRFSGLQFPNYSSELNVNALELDDSALYLCASSLGGGFSYEQYFGPGTRLTVT.

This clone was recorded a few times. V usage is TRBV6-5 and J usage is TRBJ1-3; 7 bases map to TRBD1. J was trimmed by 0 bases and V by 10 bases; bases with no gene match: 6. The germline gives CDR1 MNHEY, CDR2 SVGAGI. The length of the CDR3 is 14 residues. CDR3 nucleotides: TGTGCCATAAGGGCAGGGGGCTCTGGAAACACCATATATTTT. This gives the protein CAIRAGGSGNTIYF.

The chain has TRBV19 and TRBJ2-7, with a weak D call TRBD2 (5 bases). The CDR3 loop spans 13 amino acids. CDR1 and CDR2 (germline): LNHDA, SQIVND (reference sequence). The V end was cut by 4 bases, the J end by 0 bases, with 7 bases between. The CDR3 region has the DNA TGTGCCAGTAGTAGGACTGGCTCCTACGAGCAGTACTTC. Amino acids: CASSRTGSYEQYF. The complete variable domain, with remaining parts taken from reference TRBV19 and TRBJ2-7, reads DGGITQSPKYLFRKEGQNVTLSCEQNLNHDAMYWYRQDPGQGLRLIYYSQIVNDFQKGDIAEGYSVSREKKESFPLTVTSAQKNPTAFYLCASSRTGSYEQYFGPGTRLTVT.

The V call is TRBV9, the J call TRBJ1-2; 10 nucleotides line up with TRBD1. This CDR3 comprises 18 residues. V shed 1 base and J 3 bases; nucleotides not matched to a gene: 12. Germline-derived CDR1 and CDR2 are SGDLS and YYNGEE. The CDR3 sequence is CASSVNRGQGLGDYGYTF. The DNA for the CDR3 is TGTGCCAGCAGCGTAAACAGGGGACAGGGGTTGGGGGACTATGGCTACACCTTC.

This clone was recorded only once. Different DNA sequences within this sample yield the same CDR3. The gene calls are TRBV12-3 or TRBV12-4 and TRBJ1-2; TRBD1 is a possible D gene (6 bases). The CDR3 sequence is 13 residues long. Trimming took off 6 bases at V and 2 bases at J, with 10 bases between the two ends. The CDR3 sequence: CASSPQGNYGYTF. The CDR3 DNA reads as TGTGCCAGCAGCCCGCAGGGGAACTATGGCTACACCTTC.

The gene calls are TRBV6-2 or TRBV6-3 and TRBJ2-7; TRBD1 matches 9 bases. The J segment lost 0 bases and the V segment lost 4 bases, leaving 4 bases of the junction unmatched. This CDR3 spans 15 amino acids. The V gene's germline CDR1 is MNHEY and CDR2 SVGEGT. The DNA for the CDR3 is TGTGCCAGCAGTTTTAGGGACAGGGTCTCCTACGAGCAGTACTTC. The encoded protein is CASSFRDRVSYEQYF.

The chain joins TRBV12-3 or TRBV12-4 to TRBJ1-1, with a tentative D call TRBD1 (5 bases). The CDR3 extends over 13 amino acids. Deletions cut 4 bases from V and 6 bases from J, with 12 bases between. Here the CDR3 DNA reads TGTGCCAGCAGTTCACGGGGGGGGGCTGAAGCTTTCTTT. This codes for CASSSRGGAEAFF.

CDR3 sequence reads: CASSSALQGGGSPLHF. CDR3 in DNA: TGTGCCAGCAGCTCAGCCCTCCAGGGTGGGGGCTCACCCCTCCACTTT. This chain connects TRBV11-2 to TRBJ1-6, with D perhaps TRBD1 (6 bases). With 4 bases removed from V and 10 bases from J, the gap between germline ends came to 20 bases. Per the germline V gene, CDR1 is SGHAT and CDR2 is FQNNGV. The CDR3 loop spans 16 amino acids.

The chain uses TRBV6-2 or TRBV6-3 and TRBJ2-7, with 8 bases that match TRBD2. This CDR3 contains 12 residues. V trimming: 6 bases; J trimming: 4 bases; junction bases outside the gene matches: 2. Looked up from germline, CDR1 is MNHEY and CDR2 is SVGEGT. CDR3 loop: CASSREGYEQYF. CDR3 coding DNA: TGTGCCAGCAGCCGGGAGGGATACGAGCAGTACTTC.

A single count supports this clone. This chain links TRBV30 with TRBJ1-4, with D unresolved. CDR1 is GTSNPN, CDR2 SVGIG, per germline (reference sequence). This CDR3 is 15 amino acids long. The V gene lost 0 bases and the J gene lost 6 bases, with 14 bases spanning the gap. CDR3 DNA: TGTGCCTGGAGTGTAGTGAGGGAGGGTTATGAAAAACTGTTTTTT. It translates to CAWSVVREGYEKLFF.

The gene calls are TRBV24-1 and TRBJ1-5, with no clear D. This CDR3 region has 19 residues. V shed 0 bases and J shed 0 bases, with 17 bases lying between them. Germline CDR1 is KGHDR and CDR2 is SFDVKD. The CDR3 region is CATSDLSNSRSYSNQPQHF. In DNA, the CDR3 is TGTGCCACCAGTGATTTGAGCAATTCGCGAAGTTATAGCAATCAGCCCCAGCATTTT.

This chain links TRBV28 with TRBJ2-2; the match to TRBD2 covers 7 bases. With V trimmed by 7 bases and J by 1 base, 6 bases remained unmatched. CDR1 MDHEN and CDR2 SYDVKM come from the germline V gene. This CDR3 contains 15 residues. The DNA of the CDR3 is TGTGCCAGCAAAGGAGCGGGGAGGAACACCGGGGAGCTGTTTTTT. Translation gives CASKGAGRNTGELFF.

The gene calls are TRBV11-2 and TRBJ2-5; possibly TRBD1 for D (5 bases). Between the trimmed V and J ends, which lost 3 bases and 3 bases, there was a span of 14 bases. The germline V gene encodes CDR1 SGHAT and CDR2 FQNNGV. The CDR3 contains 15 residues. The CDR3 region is CASSFPGADKETQYF. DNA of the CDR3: TGTGCCAGCAGCTTTCCTGGGGCAGATAAAGAGACCCAGTACTTC.

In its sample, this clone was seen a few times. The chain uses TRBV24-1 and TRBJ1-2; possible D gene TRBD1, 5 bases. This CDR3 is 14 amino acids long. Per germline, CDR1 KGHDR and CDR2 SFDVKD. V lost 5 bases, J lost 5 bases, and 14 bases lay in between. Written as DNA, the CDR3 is TGTGCCACCAGTGGGACCGGGGGAGGATATGGCTACACCTTC. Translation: CATSGTGGGYGYTF.

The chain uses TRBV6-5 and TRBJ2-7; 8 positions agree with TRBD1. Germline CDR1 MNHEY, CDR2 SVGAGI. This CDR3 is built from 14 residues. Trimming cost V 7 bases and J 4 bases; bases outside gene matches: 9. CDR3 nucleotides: TGTGCCAGCAAAGCCGGACAGGGTCTATACGAGCAGTACTTC. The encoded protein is CASKAGQGLYEQYF.

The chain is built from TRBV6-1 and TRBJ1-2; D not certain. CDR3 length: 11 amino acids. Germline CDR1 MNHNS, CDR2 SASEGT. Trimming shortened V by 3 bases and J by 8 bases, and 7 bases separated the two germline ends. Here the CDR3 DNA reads TGTGCCAGCAGTGAGAGGGAAGGCTACACCTTC. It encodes CASSEREGYTF.

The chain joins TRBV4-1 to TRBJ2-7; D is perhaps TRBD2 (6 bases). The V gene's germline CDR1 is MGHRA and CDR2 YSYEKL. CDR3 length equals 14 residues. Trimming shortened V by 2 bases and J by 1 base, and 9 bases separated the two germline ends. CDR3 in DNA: TGCGCCAGCAGCCAACTAGCGATTTCCTACGAGCAGTACTTC. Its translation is CASSQLAISYEQYF.

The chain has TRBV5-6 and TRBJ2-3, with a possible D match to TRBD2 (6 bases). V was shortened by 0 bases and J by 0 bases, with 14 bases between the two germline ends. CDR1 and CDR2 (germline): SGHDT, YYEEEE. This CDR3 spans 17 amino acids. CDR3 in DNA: TGTGCCAGCAGCTTGGGGGCAACTAGCCTCAGCACAGATACGCAGTATTTT. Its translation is CASSLGATSLSTDTQYF.

The CDR3 DNA follows: TGTGCCAGCAGCCAGGAGGGAGAATCCGGGGAGCTGTTTTTT. The encoded protein is CASSQEGESGELFF. The chain links TRBV3-1 (or the pseudogene TRBV3-2) to TRBJ2-2; TRBD2 might be the D (6 bases). The germline CDR1 and CDR2 sequences are LGHDT and YNNKEL (reference sequence). The CDR3 consists of 14 residues. V was shortened by 3 bases and J by 6 bases, with 11 bases between the two germline ends.

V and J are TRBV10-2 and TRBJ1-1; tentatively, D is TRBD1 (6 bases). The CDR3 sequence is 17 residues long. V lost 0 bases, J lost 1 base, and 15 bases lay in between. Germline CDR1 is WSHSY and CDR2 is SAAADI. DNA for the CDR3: TGCGCCAGCAGTGAGTCACTCGGGTGGACAGAGAACACTGAAGCTTTCTTT. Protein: CASSESLGWTENTEAFF.

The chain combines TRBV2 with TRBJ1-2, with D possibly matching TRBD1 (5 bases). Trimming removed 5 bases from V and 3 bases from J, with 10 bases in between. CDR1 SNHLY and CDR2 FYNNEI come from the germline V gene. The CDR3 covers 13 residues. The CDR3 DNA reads TGTGCCAGCAGTCCCGACAGAGACTATGGCTACACCTTC. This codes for CASSPDRDYGYTF. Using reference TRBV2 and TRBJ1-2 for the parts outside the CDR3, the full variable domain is EPEVTQTPSHQVTQMGQEVILRCVPISNHLYFYWYRQILGQKVEFLVSFYNNEISEKSEIFDDQFSVERPDGSNFTLKIRSTKLEDSAMYFCASSPDRDYGYTFGSGTRLTVV.

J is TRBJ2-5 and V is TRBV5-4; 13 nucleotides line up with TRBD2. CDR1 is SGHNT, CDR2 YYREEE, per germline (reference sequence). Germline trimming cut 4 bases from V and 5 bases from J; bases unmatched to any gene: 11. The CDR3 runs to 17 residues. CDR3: CASSRFVLAGGSETQYF. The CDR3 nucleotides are TGTGCCAGCAGCCGATTCGTACTAGCGGGAGGGTCGGAGACCCAGTACTTC. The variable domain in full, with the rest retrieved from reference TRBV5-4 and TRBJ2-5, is ETGVTQSPTHLIKTRGQQVTLRCSSQSGHNTVSWYQQALGQGPQFIFQYYREEENGRGNFPPRFSGLQFPNYSSELNVNALELDDSALYLCASSRFVLAGGSETQYFGPGTRLLVL.

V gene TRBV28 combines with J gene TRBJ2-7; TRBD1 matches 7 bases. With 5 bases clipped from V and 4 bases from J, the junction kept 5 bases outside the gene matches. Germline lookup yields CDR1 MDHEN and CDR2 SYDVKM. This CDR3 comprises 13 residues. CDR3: CASSPRQGYEQYF. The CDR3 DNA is TGTGCCAGCAGTCCCAGACAGGGTTACGAGCAGTACTTC.

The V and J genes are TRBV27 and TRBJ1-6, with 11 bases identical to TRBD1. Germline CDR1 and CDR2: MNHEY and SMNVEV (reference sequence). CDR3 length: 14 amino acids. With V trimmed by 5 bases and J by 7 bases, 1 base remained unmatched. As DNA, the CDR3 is TGTGCCAGCAGTCGGGACAGGGGGAATTCACCCCTCCACTTT. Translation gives CASSRDRGNSPLHF.

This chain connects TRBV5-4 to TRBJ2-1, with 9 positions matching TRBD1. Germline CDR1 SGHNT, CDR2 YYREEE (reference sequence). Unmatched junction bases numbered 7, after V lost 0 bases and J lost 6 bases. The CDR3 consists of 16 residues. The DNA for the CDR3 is TGTGCCAGCAGCTTGGGGGACGGGACAGGGTTCAATGAGCAGTTCTTC. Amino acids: CASSLGDGTGFNEQFF. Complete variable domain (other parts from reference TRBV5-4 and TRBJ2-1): ETGVTQSPTHLIKTRGQQVTLRCSSQSGHNTVSWYQQALGQGPQFIFQYYREEENGRGNFPPRFSGLQFPNYSSELNVNALELDDSALYLCASSLGDGTGFNEQFFGPGTRLTVL.

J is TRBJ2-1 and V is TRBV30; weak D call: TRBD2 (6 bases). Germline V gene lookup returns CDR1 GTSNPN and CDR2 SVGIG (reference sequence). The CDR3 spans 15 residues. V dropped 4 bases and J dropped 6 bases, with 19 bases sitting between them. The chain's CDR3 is CAWTTDYLPLNEQFF. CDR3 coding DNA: TGTGCCTGGACTACGGACTATCTTCCCCTCAATGAGCAGTTCTTC.

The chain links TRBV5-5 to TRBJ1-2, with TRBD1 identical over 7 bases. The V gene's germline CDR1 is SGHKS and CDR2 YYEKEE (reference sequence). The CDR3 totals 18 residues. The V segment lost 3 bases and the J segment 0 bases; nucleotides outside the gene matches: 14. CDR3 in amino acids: CASSSPLGTASSNYGYTF. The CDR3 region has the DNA TGTGCCAGCAGCTCTCCTCTGGGGACAGCTTCCTCTAACTATGGCTACACCTTC.